The 11 T cell receptor beta chains given below trace back to one sample, sequenced in a study of blood T cell repertoires in COVID-19. Clones were read by immunoSEQ multiplex PCR, and TCRdb kept only the in-frame ones, dropping some. The sample lists 390,000 or so clones; less than 90% were seen once. The sequenced material came from PBMCs or T cells enriched from blood (not recorded which). These receptors originate from a woman between 50 and 59 years old who had recovered from COVID-19.

Only one count was recorded for this clone. This rearrangement joins TRBV2 to TRBJ2-5, with no clear D. The CDR3 consists of 13 residues. Trimming removed 10 bases at V and 2 bases at J, with 14 bases between. Germline-derived CDR1 and CDR2 are SNHLY and FYNNEI. The chain's CDR3 is CATSPERQETQYF. DNA of the CDR3: TGTGCCACCAGCCCCGAGAGACAAGAGACCCAGTACTTC.

This chain links TRBV6-5 with TRBJ2-3, with D possibly matching TRBD2 (5 bases). The CDR3 is 14 residues long. Germline V CDR1 and CDR2: MNHEY, SVGAGI. V was clipped by 7 bases and J by 3 bases, with 14 bases between them. CDR3 protein: CASNRGRRTDTQYF. CDR3 sequence (DNA): TGTGCCAGCAATCGGGGTAGGAGGACAGATACGCAGTATTTT.

J is TRBJ2-7 and V is TRBV6-6, with D unclear. Trimming left V 6 bases short and J 0 bases short, with 15 bases between. Germline loops: CDR1 MNHNY, CDR2 SVGAGI (reference sequence). The CDR3 is 15 amino acids. CDR3 coding DNA: TGTGCCAGCAGGCCGCGAGGCACAAGCTCCTACGAGCAGTACTTC. Protein product: CASRPRGTSSYEQYF.

CDR3 residues: CAWSQGHQPQHF. The CDR3 nucleotides are TGTGCCTGGAGTCAGGGGCATCAGCCCCAGCATTTT. The V call is TRBV30, the J call TRBJ1-5; TRBD1 might be the D (6 bases). Germline-derived CDR1 and CDR2 are GTSNPN and SVGIG (reference sequence). There are 12 residues in the CDR3. The ends were cut back, 2 bases at V and 5 bases at J, with 7 bases in the middle.

DNA for the CDR3: TGCGCCAGCAGCCGTCTCGGGAAGGGCGCCCCTCGCTCTGGGGCCAACGTCCTGACTTTC. Translating it yields CASSRLGKGAPRSGANVLTF. The gene calls are TRBV5-1 and TRBJ2-6; TRBD2 is a possible D gene (5 bases). Germline V gene sequence: CDR1 SGHRS, CDR2 YFSETQ. The CDR3 is 20 amino acids. V lost 4 bases and J 0 bases, leaving 23 bases between the germline ends.

This rearrangement joins TRBV19 to TRBJ1-2, with 8 bases that match TRBD1. Trimming took 6 bases from V and 4 from J; bases not matched to a gene: 7. Germline CDR1 and CDR2: LNHDA and SQIVND (reference sequence). The CDR3 covers 14 residues. This CDR3 reads CASSGQGSTYGYTF. In DNA form, the CDR3 reads TGTGCCAGTAGCGGACAGGGTTCCACCTATGGCTACACCTTC.

This clone was recorded a few times. The J gene is TRBJ1-1, the V gene TRBV18; the match to TRBD1 covers 11 bases. There are 16 residues in the CDR3. Unmatched junction bases numbered 9, after V lost 4 bases and J lost 5 bases. CDR1 is KGHSH, CDR2 LQKENI, per germline. CDR3 region: CASSLVGGQGATEAFF. For the CDR3, the DNA is TGTGCCAGCTCACTAGTCGGAGGACAGGGGGCGACTGAAGCTTTCTTT.

The chain couples TRBV7-9 to TRBJ1-1; D is uncertain. V lost 5 bases to trimming and J lost 1 base, with 14 bases between them. CDR1 and CDR2 (germline): SEHNR, FQNEAQ (reference sequence). The CDR3 is 15 amino acids. CDR3 nucleotide sequence: TGTGCCAGCAGCCCCCTGATGCTCGGGAACACTGAAGCTTTCTTT. Translation: CASSPLMLGNTEAFF.

The chain carries TRBV11-2 and TRBJ2-1; tentative D call: TRBD1 (5 bases). Per germline, CDR1 SGHAT and CDR2 FQNNGV. V lost 1 base, J lost 9 bases, and 7 bases lay in between. The CDR3 spans 12 residues. The CDR3 DNA is TGTGCCAGCAGCTTAGTCAGGGTTGAGCAGTTCTTC. Amino acid sequence: CASSLVRVEQFF.

The gene calls are TRBV29-1 and TRBJ1-2; D may be TRBD1 (5 bases). CDR1 is SQVTM and CDR2 is ANQGSEA in the germline V gene. The CDR3 is made up of 14 amino acids. The V end lost 6 bases, the J end lost 4 bases, and 18 bases lay between the germline ends. CDR3 DNA: TGCAGCGTCCCGGTGGGGGGGATGGGCTATGGCTACACCTTC. It is translated as CSVPVGGMGYGYTF.

The gene calls are TRBV4-1 and TRBJ2-7; TRBD1 matches 9 bases. The length of the CDR3 is 16 residues. CDR1 is MGHRA and CDR2 is YSYEKL in the germline V gene. Trimming cost V 4 bases and J 5 bases; bases outside gene matches: 12. CDR3 nucleotides: TGCGCCAGCAGCCCTGGCAACCGGGACAGGGACCACGAGCAGTACTTC. Amino acid sequence: CASSPGNRDRDHEQYF.